This T cell receptor beta chain was sequenced during a study of T-cell memory formation after mild COVID-19. Notes on this clonotype: Its target is not known.

A 5'RACE reaction primed in the constant segment made cDNA libraries of TCR alpha and TCR beta, and these carried sample barcodes and UMIs. TCRdb reprocessed the 5' RACE reads via MiXCR and lists one record per CDR3 protein. The table lists about 82,000 distinct CDR3 sequences, 10% to 15% of them singletons. Study conclusions and caveats: There were some responding clones in pre-infection memory, which suggested that cross-reactive memory had joined. The study found contracting CD4+ clones mainly in CM and EM and contracting CD8+ clones in EMRA. While clones contracting from day 15 to 85 were balanced between CD4 and CD8, later expanders leaned CD4+.

The source is a man between 18 and 35 years old who had mild COVID-19 (a few samples of this study predate the infection). Cell type and time point are not known. Sequenced: PBMCs or a T cell subset sorted from them (not recorded which).

The CDR3 spells CASSQATGERQPQHF. The CDR3 DNA is TGCGCCAGCAGCCAGGCGACAGGGGAGCGGCAGCCCCAGCATTTT. This chain joins TRBV4-1 and TRBJ1-5, with 8 positions matching TRBD1. CDR3 length: 15 residues. Germline CDR1 is MGHRA and CDR2 is YSYEKL. Trimming took 3 bases from V and 7 from J; bases not matched to a gene: 8.